This T cell receptor (beta chain) is drawn from a study of technical replicates of blood from a few donors. Profiling relied on immunoSEQ multiplex PCR, and the TCRdb table lists in-frame clones only, not all of them. Counted here are tens of thousands of clones, about 98% occurring once; the ten biggest clones make up around 0.15%. V lost 3 bases and J lost 7; bases outside the gene matches: 10. The germline gives CDR1 SGHAT, CDR2 FQNNGV. The CDR3 is 16 amino acids. The sequenced sample consisted of T cells isolated from PBMCs. The V call is TRBV11-2, the J call TRBJ2-7, with TRBD1 identical over 12 bases. This receptor was identified in a human donor in good health. The CDR3: CASSFSSGQGAGEQYF. The CDR3 DNA is TGTGCCAGCAGCTTTTCATCGGGACAGGGGGCGGGGGAGCAGTACTTC.